The source of this TCR beta chain is a study of shared clonotypes between healthy human individuals. CDR3 length: 15 amino acids. V lost 2 bases, J lost 3 bases, and 13 bases lay in between. The V gene's germline CDR1 is MNHEY and CDR2 SVGAGI. For sorted subsets, approximately 0.2 ug DNA per replicate equaled roughly 29,000 T cell genomes. Here immunoSEQ multiplex PCR was the method, and the copy in TCRdb shows in-frame clones only, minus some. The sample holds around 2.1 million clones, 93% seen once. Whole-study results and caveats: Shared clonotypes: about 4.6% naive CD4, 3% to 3.5% naive CD8, about 2.4% memory CD4, approximately 0.37% memory CD8. Limitation of the genetic and exposure-history diversity represented came from the few donors.

As regards this clone: What it recognizes is unknown.

Only CD45RO-negative cells positively selected for CCR7 counted as naive CD8 cells, so terminally differentiated effector memory CD45RA+ cells were excluded. Every contributor of samples was a Caucasian grown-up residing in Nashville, Tennessee. Sequencing input: naive CD8+ T cells from PBMCs. The source of this sequence is a man aged 18 to 35 in good health. Some clones in this sample may be carry-over from other donors' samples. The rearrangement joins TRBV6-5 to TRBJ2-5, with a possible D match to TRBD1 (5 bases). CDR3 amino acids: CASSYGQGFEETQYF. CDR3 DNA sequence: TGTGCCAGCAGTTACGGACAAGGTTTTGAAGAGACCCAGTACTTC.